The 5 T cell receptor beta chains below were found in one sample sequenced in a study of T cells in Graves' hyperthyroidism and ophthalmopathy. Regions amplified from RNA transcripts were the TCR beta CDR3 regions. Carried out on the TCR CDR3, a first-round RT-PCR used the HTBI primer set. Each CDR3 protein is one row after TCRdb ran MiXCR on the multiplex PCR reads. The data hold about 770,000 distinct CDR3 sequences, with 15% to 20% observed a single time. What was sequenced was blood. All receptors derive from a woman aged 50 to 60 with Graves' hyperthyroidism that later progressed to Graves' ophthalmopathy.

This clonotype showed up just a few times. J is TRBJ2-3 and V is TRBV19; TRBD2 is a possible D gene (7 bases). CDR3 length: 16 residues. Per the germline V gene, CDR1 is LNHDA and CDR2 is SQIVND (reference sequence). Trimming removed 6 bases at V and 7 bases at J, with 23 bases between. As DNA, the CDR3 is TGTGCCAGTAGCGAGGGGGGGCGGCAAACGGATCATACGCAGTATTTT. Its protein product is CASSEGGRQTDHTQYF.

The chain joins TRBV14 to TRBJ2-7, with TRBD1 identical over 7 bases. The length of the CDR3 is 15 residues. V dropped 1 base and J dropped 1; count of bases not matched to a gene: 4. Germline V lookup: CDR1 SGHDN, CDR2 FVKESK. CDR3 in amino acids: CASSQAGTASYEQYF. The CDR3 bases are TGTGCCAGCAGCCAAGCAGGGACAGCTTCCTACGAGCAGTACTTC.

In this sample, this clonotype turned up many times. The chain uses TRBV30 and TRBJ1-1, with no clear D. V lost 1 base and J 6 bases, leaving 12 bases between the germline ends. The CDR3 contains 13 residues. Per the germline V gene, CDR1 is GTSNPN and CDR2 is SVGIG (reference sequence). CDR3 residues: CAWSGTVIPEAFF. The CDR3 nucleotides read TGTGCCTGGAGTGGGACGGTAATCCCTGAAGCTTTCTTT.

The CDR3 spells CSAREAVLRGTAFF. In nucleotides, the CDR3 is TGCAGTGCTAGGGAGGCGGTGCTGCGGGGTACGGCTTTCTTT. The chain is built from TRBV20-1 and TRBJ1-1; D ambiguous. There are 14 residues in the CDR3. Germline CDR1 is DFQATT and CDR2 is SNEGSKA (reference sequence). Trimming left V 3 bases short and J 11 bases short, with 22 bases between.

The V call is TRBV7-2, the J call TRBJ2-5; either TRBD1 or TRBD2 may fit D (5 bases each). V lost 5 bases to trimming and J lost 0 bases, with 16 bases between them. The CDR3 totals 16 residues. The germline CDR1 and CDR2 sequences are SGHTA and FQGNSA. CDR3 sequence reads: CASSRPRDLYQETQYF. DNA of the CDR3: TGTGCCAGCAGCCGACCCCGGGACCTCTACCAAGAGACCCAGTACTTC.